This T cell receptor beta chain derives from a study of T-cell memory formation after mild COVID-19. Study outcomes and limitations: The CD4+ clones that contracted clustered mainly within CM and EM, and the CD8+ clones concentrated in EMRA. Clonal second-wave expansions that peaked on day 37 had unconfirmed SARS-CoV-2 specificity.

Via MiXCR, TCRdb re-called the 5' RACE reads, giving one row per CDR3 protein. The repertoire consists of about 210,000 distinct CDR3 sequences, with roughly 27% occurring once and the leading ten covering about an eighth. In regard to this clonotype: Its antigen remains unknown.

V was clipped by 1 base and J by 6 bases, with 7 bases between them. The germline V gene has CDR1 SNHLY and CDR2 FYNNEI. The CDR3 runs to 13 residues. The TCR comes from an adult woman who had mild COVID-19 (a few samples of this study predate the infection). Cell type and time point are not known. V is TRBV2 and J is TRBJ2-4; D gene unclear. Sequencing was carried out using PBMCs or a T cell subset sorted from them (not recorded which). DNA of the CDR3: TGTGCCAGCAGTGAAGGTTCGGGAAACATTCAGTACTTC. Its translation: CASSEGSGNIQYF.